Sequencing of this T cell receptor (beta chain) was carried out in a study of beta chain features in type 1 diabetes. One heparinised blood draw, averaging about 116 mL, came from each donor. The authors reverse transcribed all of the isolated RNA, so sequencing captured expressed TCRB transcripts. Profiled with immunoSEQ multiplex PCR; TCRdb holds only in-frame clones, not every one. The data show about 270,000 clones, over 11% seen once. The CDR3 runs to 17 residues. V lost 5 bases and J lost 5, with 24 bases in between. CDR1 MDHEN and CDR2 SYDVKM come from the germline V gene. Study outcomes and limitations: Moderate but significant shortening of TCRB CDR3s was recorded in all four CD4+ subsets from Type 1 diabetes patients. Type 1 diabetes patients showed fewer insertions and more deletions at VDJ junctions. Whether TCRB rearrangement is influenced by HLA type was left unresolved in this analysis. A cDNA-based sequencing approach could over-represent cells with high TCR expression.

The table lists this clone with a few counts. Its antigen is as yet unknown. The J gene is TRBJ2-5, the V gene TRBV28, with D possibly being TRBD1 (6 bases). The receptor was isolated from a man younger than 45 with type 1 diabetes. Sequencing input: naive CD4+ T cells from blood. This CDR3 is CASSVFPSRGDWETQYF. CDR3 DNA: TGTGCCAGCAGTGTCTTCCCTAGCAGGGGAGATTGGGAGACCCAGTACTTC.